This is a list of T cell receptor beta chains from one sample in a study of blood T cell repertoires in COVID-19. Generated by immunoSEQ multiplex PCR, the TCRdb table keeps only in-frame clones and is missing some. The profile covers hundreds of thousands of clones, with 86% appearing a single time and over 5.5% taken by the ten largest. Sequencing was done on a sample of peripheral blood. All receptors derive from a woman older than 75 with COVID-19, enrolled during active disease. Both conserved end residues are part of each CDR3. The D gene is left open where the match is weak. Part of the rows lack a size; the others show once, few, many or a class for expanded clones.

-	TRBV7-2	TRBJ2-7	-	CASSVGQAGRGEQYF	TGTGCCAGCAGCGTGGGACAGGCGGGGAGGGGCGAGCAGTACTTC
-	TRBV5-1	TRBJ2-1	TRBD1	CASSRTGNEQFF	TGCGCCAGCAGTAGGACAGGCAATGAGCAGTTCTTC
-	TRBV28	TRBJ1-2	-	CAGGGRASIYGYTF	TGTGCCGGGGGGGGCAGGGCTTCTATCTATGGCTACACCTTC
-	TRBV11-3	TRBJ2-1	TRBD2	CASSSSYSGGTKNEQFF	TGTGCCAGCAGCTCGTCTTACAGCGGGGGGACCAAAAATGAGCAGTTCTTC
-	TRBV5-1	TRBJ1-1	-	CASSLRPTGGTEAFF	TGCGCCAGCAGCTTACGACCGACAGGAGGCACTGAAGCTTTCTTT
-	TRBV3-1/TRBV3-2	TRBJ1-4	-	CASSRSEKLFF	TGTGCCAGCAGCCGGAGTGAAAAACTGTTTTTT
-	TRBV18	TRBJ2-1	TRBD1	CASSPGQGAYNEQFF	TGTGCCAGCTCCCCTGGACAGGGGGCTTACAATGAGCAGTTCTTC
-	TRBV28	TRBJ1-4	-	CASSLDGINEKLFF	TGTGCCAGCAGTTTGGACGGGATCAATGAAAAACTGTTTTTT
-	TRBV5-6	TRBJ1-3	-	CASSLVGASGNTIYF	TGTGCCAGCAGCTTGGTTGGAGCTTCTGGAAACACCATATATTTT
-	TRBV6-1	TRBJ1-5	TRBD1	CASSEGTGGDSNQPQHF	TGTGCCAGCAGTGAAGGGACAGGGGGGGATAGCAATCAGCCCCAGCATTTT
-	TRBV11-2	TRBJ1-1	TRBD1	CASSGGWNTEAFF	TGTGCCAGCTCAGGGGGGTGGAACACTGAAGCTTTCTTT
-	TRBV18	TRBJ2-3	TRBD2	CASSPGGVRTDTQYF	TGTGCCAGCTCACCAGGGGGGGTCCGCACAGATACGCAGTATTTT
-	TRBV19	TRBJ1-1	-	CASSLGGGSVKTEAFF	TGTGCCAGTAGTTTGGGGGGTGGAAGTGTAAAAACTGAAGCTTTCTTT
-	TRBV4-3	TRBJ2-3	TRBD1	CASSQAATGVESTQYF	TGCGCCAGCAGCCAAGCTGCGACAGGGGTGGAAAGTACGCAGTATTTT
-	TRBV3-1/TRBV3-2	TRBJ2-3	TRBD2	CASSQDVVAGGIDTQYF	TGTGCCAGCAGCCAAGACGTGGTAGCGGGGGGGATAGATACGCAGTATTTT
-	TRBV4-1	TRBJ2-3	-	CASSQDGGGKVDTQYF	TGCGCCAGCAGCCAAGATGGGGGGGGCAAGGTAGATACGCAGTATTTT
-	TRBV3-1/TRBV3-2	TRBJ2-2	TRBD2	CASSQENSGGAGELFF	TGTGCCAGCAGCCAAGAGAATAGCGGGGGGGCCGGGGAGCTGTTTTTT
-	TRBV19	TRBJ1-1	-	CASKGDIKNTEAFF	TGTGCCAGTAAGGGGGACATTAAGAACACTGAAGCTTTCTTT
-	TRBV9	TRBJ2-3	TRBD2	CASSPSTRRGVSSDTQYF	TGTGCCAGCAGCCCCTCGACTCGGCGGGGGGTTTCATCAGATACGCAGTATTTT
-	TRBV30	TRBJ2-3	TRBD2	CAWSTHGGNTQYF	TGTGCCTGGAGTACCCACGGGGGGAATACGCAGTATTTT
-	TRBV11-2	TRBJ1-2	TRBD1	CASRSGQGNYGYTF	TGTGCCAGCAGATCCGGACAGGGGAACTATGGCTACACCTTC
-	TRBV9	TRBJ2-2	-	CASSVLPGEPAGELFF	TGTGCCAGCAGCGTCCTTCCAGGGGAGCCCGCCGGGGAGCTGTTTTTT
-	TRBV4-3	TRBJ2-3	TRBD2	CASSQSPPLAGGGTDTQYF	TGCGCCAGCAGCCAATCCCCCCCCCTAGCGGGGGGGGGCACGGATACGCAGTATTTT
-	TRBV18	TRBJ1-1	-	CASSQSWGQGTEAFF	TGTGCCAGCTCACAGTCATGGGGTCAGGGGACTGAAGCTTTCTTT
-	TRBV30	TRBJ1-6	-	CAWSETDNSPLHF	TGTGCCTGGAGTGAGACAGATAATTCACCCCTCCACTTT
-	TRBV27	TRBJ2-1	TRBD1	CASSLWGQGNNEQFF	TGTGCCAGCAGTTTATGGGGACAGGGGAACAATGAGCAGTTCTTC
-	TRBV4-3	TRBJ1-5	TRBD1	CASSTGTNQPQHF	TGCGCCAGCTCGACAGGGACCAATCAGCCCCAGCATTTT
-	TRBV7-2	TRBJ2-7	-	CASSPRTGSYEQYF	TGTGCCAGCAGCCCCAGGACGGGATCCTACGAGCAGTACTTC
-	TRBV5-3	TRBJ1-5	TRBD1	CARSFPPGQGDFISNQPQHF	TGTGCCAGAAGTTTCCCTCCGGGACAGGGGGATTTCATAAGCAATCAGCCCCAGCATTTT
-	TRBV2	TRBJ2-5	TRBD1	CASSGDREETQYF	TGTGCCAGCAGTGGCGACAGGGAAGAGACCCAGTACTTC
once	TRBV18	TRBJ1-1	TRBD1	CASSAVGQGNTEAFF	TGTGCCAGCTCAGCTGTTGGACAGGGGAACACTGAAGCTTTCTTT